This TCR beta chain was obtained from a study of blood T cell repertoires in COVID-19 (TCRdb year 2020). Turning to the overall study: Samples covering the acute and convalescent phases of COVID-19 were provided by collaborators in the United States, Italy and Spain. The repertoires were released in a freely available public database intended as a resource for research on the immune response to SARS-CoV-2. The samples were drawn from the first 160 participants of the ongoing ImmuneRACE study and from 1,254 subjects provided by 6 global collaborators. Subjects who had been exposed to COVID-19, were actively infected with it, or had recovered from it provided the deeply sampled blood TCRbeta repertoires that made up the dataset. The material from the prospective study consisted of cDNA or gDNA derived from T cells, B-cell-depleted T cells, or PBMCs. Nearly every sample came with metadata listing a de-identified subject ID, COVID-19 status, age in years and sex. HLA class I and class II types, where available, came from metadata supplied by the sample provider rather than from assay-based typing. General study outcomes and caveats: Clinical and demographic metadata were provided uncurated, with the amount varying by source and participant.

The CDR3 runs 13 amino acids, cysteine and phenylalanine included. The kept DNA is CDR3 alone, 39 bases in frame from the first base. Unmatched junction bases come to 11, with V trimmed by 4 bases and J by 14 bases. Sequences LNHDA (CDR1) and SQIVND (CDR2) are obtained from the germline V gene (reference sequence). Participants in the prospective study were enrolled through a virtual design, were aged 18 to 89 years, and lived in some 24 United States geographic areas. In the prospective study, cohorts were assigned on the basis of participant-reported clinical history obtained from a screening survey and a study questionnaire. In the prospective study, mobile phlebotomists collected whole blood, serum and a nasopharyngeal or oropharyngeal swab from each participant. Additional blood draws and questionnaires over an approximately two-month period could optionally be provided by prospective study participants. Blood samples from the prospective study were shipped frozen or at room temperature prior to DNA extraction.

TCRbeta CDR3 regions were amplified from genomic DNA using the immunoSEQ Assay, a bias-controlled multiplex PCR. Regarding the original processing steps: Nucleated cell counts per sample were estimated from amplification of reference gene primers within the assay. To quantify the absolute abundance of each unique TCRbeta CDR3 rearrangement, sequence reads were collapsed and filtered. Productive Simpson clonality was computed per sample as the square root of Simpson's diversity index over productive rearrangements. What TCRdb holds here is the immuneACCESS table cut down to in-frame rearrangements. Part of the clones is not present; checked against another copy, under half of the missing clones reflect an unresolved V gene, and the others are unexplained. V and J calls and clone size are given by that table; D and trimming were obtained from the DNA. For this sample there are some 200,000 clones; roughly 87% appear just once. Of the sample, about a tenth is held by the ten largest clones.

Worth noting for this clone: The target of this receptor is not known. Base quality data are lacking; no much larger clone is found one base away.

Sequenced input: PBMCs or T cells enriched from blood (not recorded which). The chain uses TRBV19 and TRBJ2-1, and 7 junction bases match TRBD1. This TCR was recovered from a man younger than 35 with acute COVID-19. The bases read TGTGCCAGTAGTAGGGGGCGAGGGGGCGCGGAGTTCTTC. Its amino acids are CASSRGRGGAEFF.